The 28 T cell receptor beta chains below all came from one sample that was sequenced in a study of blood T cell repertoires in COVID-19. TCRdb's table, derived via immunoSEQ multiplex PCR, lists solely in-frame clones and lacks some. The sample lists 45,000 to 55,000 clones, around 65% occurring once. Sequencing used peripheral blood. These receptors all come from a woman in her 70s with acute or convalescent COVID-19.

This clone appeared once. The CDR3 loop reads CASSLSRGGYTF. The CDR3 nucleotides are TGTGCCAGCAGTTTATCCAGAGGGGGCTACACCTTC. The V and J genes are TRBV28 and TRBJ1-2, with D unresolved. Trimming stripped 1 base from V and 8 bases from J, with 8 bases between. Germline-derived CDR1 and CDR2 are MDHEN and SYDVKM. This CDR3 is 12 amino acids long.

The chain carries TRBV4-3 and TRBJ2-3; D is unclear. Per the germline V gene, CDR1 is LGHNA and CDR2 is YSLEER. V was trimmed by 0 bases and J by 5 bases, leaving 6 bases between them. The CDR3 is made up of 13 amino acids. The CDR3 bases are TGCGCCAGCAGCCAAGAAGCCGAAGATACGCAGTATTTT. As protein: CASSQEAEDTQYF.

The chain recombines TRBV9 with TRBJ2-5; a weak D match, TRBD1 (6 bases). Germline values: CDR1 SGDLS, CDR2 YYNGEE. V lost 5 bases, J lost 4 bases, and 12 bases lay in between. The CDR3 has 13 residues. The CDR3 protein is CASSNRVGETQYF. For the CDR3, the DNA is TGTGCCAGCAGTAACAGGGTAGGAGAGACCCAGTACTTC.

This clone was observed a few times. This chain links TRBV2 with TRBJ1-6, with 8 bases fitting TRBD1. Trimming removed 6 bases from V and 7 bases from J; junction bases left unmatched: 8. The CDR3 covers 15 residues. CDR1 SNHLY and CDR2 FYNNEI come from the germline V gene. The CDR3 loop is CASSLQGAKNSPLHF. CDR3 in DNA: TGTGCCAGCAGCCTCCAGGGGGCTAAGAATTCACCCCTCCACTTT. The whole variable domain, remainder taken from reference TRBV2 and TRBJ1-6, is EPEVTQTPSHQVTQMGQEVILRCVPISNHLYFYWYRQILGQKVEFLVSFYNNEISEKSEIFDDQFSVERPDGSNFTLKIRSTKLEDSAMYFCASSLQGAKNSPLHFGNGTRLTVT.

This clone came up a few times. This rearrangement joins TRBV5-4 to TRBJ2-4; a weak D match, TRBD1 (5 bases). Germline V lookup: CDR1 SGHNT, CDR2 YYREEE (reference sequence). V lost 4 bases and J 0 bases, leaving 20 bases between the germline ends. The CDR3 has 18 residues. The CDR3 sequence is CASSPDRTSNLAKNIQYF. In DNA form, the CDR3 reads TGTGCCAGCAGCCCGGACCGGACATCGAACCTAGCCAAAAACATTCAGTACTTC.

The chain has TRBV29-1 and TRBJ2-5; the match to TRBD1 covers 7 bases. V lost 2 bases, J lost 5 bases, and 8 bases stayed unmatched. This CDR3 is 14 amino acids long. Germline V lookup: CDR1 SQVTM, CDR2 ANQGSEA. The CDR3 protein is CSVERQGSLETQYF. The CDR3 region has the DNA TGCAGCGTTGAAAGACAGGGTTCCTTGGAGACCCAGTACTTC. Together with reference TRBV29-1 and TRBJ2-5, the CDR3 gives the full variable domain: SAVISQKPSRDICQRGTSLTIQCQVDSQVTMMFWYRQQPGQSLTLIATANQGSEATYESGFVIDKFPISRPNLTFSTLTVSNMSPEDSSIYLCSVERQGSLETQYFGPGTRLLVL.

The chain carries TRBV11-2 and TRBJ1-2; D unclear. V was cut by 3 bases and J by 0 bases, with 11 bases left in between. This CDR3 contains 15 residues. Germline V CDR1 and CDR2: SGHAT, FQNNGV. The CDR3 protein is CASSFPGTTNYGYTF. The DNA of the CDR3 is TGTGCCAGCAGCTTCCCGGGAACAACTAACTATGGCTACACCTTC.

CDR3 amino acids: CASSYDGTGNYGYTF. CDR3 bases: TGTGCCAGCAGTTACGACGGGACAGGGAACTATGGCTACACCTTC. The chain recombines TRBV6-5 with TRBJ1-2; 9 bases are a match to TRBD1. V lost 2 bases and J lost 2; bases outside the gene matches: 3. The germline gives CDR1 MNHEY, CDR2 SVGAGI. The CDR3 consists of 15 residues.

The rearrangement links TRBV27 to TRBJ1-1; D gene ambiguous. Germline values: CDR1 MNHEY, CDR2 SMNVEV (reference sequence). CDR3 length: 13 amino acids. The germline V and J ends were trimmed by 3 bases and 1 base, with 6 bases remaining between them. The CDR3 sequence: CASSFYANTEAFF. DNA of the CDR3: TGTGCCAGCAGTTTCTATGCGAACACTGAAGCTTTCTTT.

This chain links TRBV3-1 (or the pseudogene TRBV3-2) with TRBJ2-5; 8 nucleotides line up with TRBD2. V gave up 1 base and J gave up 2 bases; unmatched junction bases: 12. CDR1 and CDR2 from the germline V gene are LGHDT and YNNKEL (reference sequence). The CDR3 totals 18 residues. The CDR3 DNA reads as TGTGCCAGCAGCCAAGGGTTTAGCGGGACCATATTTCAAGAGACCCAGTACTTC. Its protein product is CASSQGFSGTIFQETQYF.

The gene calls are TRBV28 and TRBJ1-1, with 11 bases identical to TRBD1. CDR3 length: 15 residues. V lost 5 bases and J lost 6; bases outside the gene matches: 8. Germline V gene sequence: CDR1 MDHEN, CDR2 SYDVKM. This chain's CDR3 is CASSQAGQGAAEAFF. The CDR3, as DNA: TGTGCCAGCAGTCAAGCCGGACAGGGGGCCGCTGAAGCTTTCTTT.

The V gene is TRBV2, the J gene TRBJ2-5; TRBD2 aligns across 11 bases. Germline V gene lookup returns CDR1 SNHLY and CDR2 FYNNEI. The V segment lost 0 bases and the J segment 7 bases; nucleotides outside the gene matches: 1. The CDR3 is made up of 14 amino acids. Here the CDR3 reads CASSEASGGGTQYF. The DNA of the CDR3 is TGTGCCAGCAGTGAAGCTAGCGGGGGGGGGACCCAGTACTTC. Complete variable domain (other parts from reference TRBV2 and TRBJ2-5): EPEVTQTPSHQVTQMGQEVILRCVPISNHLYFYWYRQILGQKVEFLVSFYNNEISEKSEIFDDQFSVERPDGSNFTLKIRSTKLEDSAMYFCASSEASGGGTQYFGPGTRLLVL.

The chain joins TRBV12-3 or TRBV12-4 to TRBJ2-2; a possible D gene is TRBD2 (5 bases). Trimming pared 6 bases from V and 2 bases from J, leaving 7 bases between. This CDR3 contains 13 residues. CDR3 bases: TGTGCCAGCAGCGGACTTAACACCGGGGAGCTGTTTTTT. It is translated as CASSGLNTGELFF.

V usage is TRBV7-9 and J usage is TRBJ2-1, with 7 positions matching TRBD1. The germline V gene has CDR1 SEHNR and CDR2 FQNEAQ (reference sequence). V dropped 2 bases and J dropped 8; count of bases not matched to a gene: 9. This CDR3 is built from 15 residues. The CDR3 here is CASSLPVTGIDEQFF. In nucleotides, the CDR3 is TGTGCCAGCAGCTTACCTGTGACAGGGATCGATGAGCAGTTCTTC.

The chain employs TRBV5-5 and TRBJ2-4; TRBD2 matches 9 bases. The CDR3 consists of 16 residues. The V gene end was trimmed by 4 bases and the J gene end by 0 bases; junction bases not matched to a gene: 5. The V gene's germline CDR1 is SGHKS and CDR2 YYEKEE (reference sequence). The CDR3 DNA follows: TGTGCCAGCAGCATCCGACTAGCGGTAGCCAAAAACATTCAGTACTTC. Translation gives CASSIRLAVAKNIQYF.

The V call is TRBV5-5, the J call TRBJ2-7; 10 nucleotides align to TRBD2. This CDR3 spans 16 amino acids. Losses at the gene ends were 4 bases for V and 2 bases for J; bases not matched to a gene: 9. Germline CDR1 and CDR2: SGHKS and YYEKEE (reference sequence). The DNA of the CDR3 is TGTGCCAGCAGCCTTTCAGGGACTAGCGCCGCCTACGAGCAGTACTTC. Its translation: CASSLSGTSAAYEQYF.

CDR3 sequence (DNA): TGTGCCAGCAGTTACAGGGGAAGGAGGGACGAGCAGTACTTC. Protein product: CASSYRGRRDEQYF. This rearrangement joins TRBV6-6 to TRBJ2-7, with D maybe TRBD2 (6 bases). CDR3 length: 14 residues. Trimming took 2 bases from V and 5 from J, leaving 13 bases between them. Germline lookup yields CDR1 MNHNY and CDR2 SVGAGI (reference sequence).

The chain uses TRBV30 and TRBJ1-2; a weak D match, TRBD1 (5 bases). Germline values: CDR1 GTSNPN, CDR2 SVGIG (reference sequence). CDR3 length: 14 residues. Trimming pared 2 bases from V and 2 bases from J, leaving 12 bases between. The DNA for the CDR3 is TGTGCCTGGAGTTCCCAAAGGGGCAACTATGGCTACACCTTC. This gives the protein CAWSSQRGNYGYTF.

V and J are TRBV24-1 and TRBJ1-2; D gene unclear. The V and J ends lost 12 bases and 2 bases respectively, with 12 bases between them. The germline gives CDR1 KGHDR, CDR2 SFDVKD. The CDR3 loop spans 12 amino acids. Here the CDR3 DNA reads TGTGCCCCGGACGAGGGAAACTATGGCTACACCTTC. It yields the protein CAPDEGNYGYTF.

The chain is built from TRBV7-2 and TRBJ2-7; D might be TRBD1 (6 bases). Trimming shortened V by 1 base and J by 3 bases, and 16 bases separated the two germline ends. In germline, CDR1 is SGHTA, CDR2 FQGNSA. CDR3 size: 16 residues. The CDR3 DNA is TGTGCCAGCAGCTTAGTTCCGGACAGCCGTCACTACGAGCAGTACTTC. The encoded protein is CASSLVPDSRHYEQYF.

This clone was seen a handful of times. This chain links TRBV13 with TRBJ1-1; the D gene is possibly TRBD1 (6 bases). The germline V and J ends were trimmed by 6 bases and 6 bases, with 20 bases remaining between them. Germline V lookup: CDR1 PRHDT, CDR2 FYEKMQ (reference sequence). The CDR3 runs 15 residues. CDR3 protein: CASRIRGTSGPEAFF. The CDR3 nucleotides read TGTGCCAGCAGAATAAGAGGGACATCGGGCCCTGAAGCTTTCTTT.

The chain's CDR3 is CASTAGGTTNEKLFF. The CDR3 bases are TGTGCCAGCACCGCCGGGGGGACAACTAATGAAAAACTGTTTTTT. The V and J genes are TRBV9 and TRBJ1-4, with D perhaps matching TRBD1 (5 bases). Germline V gives CDR1 SGDLS, CDR2 YYNGEE. CDR3 length: 15 amino acids. With 6 bases removed from V and 0 bases from J, the gap between germline ends came to 12 bases.

In its sample, this clone was seen a few times. Within the sample, other DNA sequences also encode this same CDR3. V and J are TRBV7-2 and TRBJ2-7; D might be TRBD1 (5 bases). V lost 1 base to trimming and J lost 3 bases, with 10 bases between them. The CDR3 has 14 residues. In germline, CDR1 is SGHTA, CDR2 FQGNSA. The CDR3 DNA sequence: TGTGCCAGCAGCTTAGAAACAGGTGGCTACGAGCAGTACTTC. This encodes CASSLETGGYEQYF. The whole variable domain, filled in from reference TRBV7-2 and TRBJ2-7, reads GAGVSQSPSNKVTEKGKDVELRCDPISGHTALYWYRQSLGQGLEFLIYFQGNSAPDKSGLPSDRFSAERTGGSVSTLTIQRTQQEDSAVYLCASSLETGGYEQYFGPGTRLTVT.

The chain has TRBV6-2 or TRBV6-3 and TRBJ2-3, with 12 nucleotides matching TRBD2. The CDR3 runs 14 residues. Germline-derived CDR1 and CDR2 are MNHEY and SVGEGT. V trimming: 6 bases; J trimming: 7 bases; junction bases outside the gene matches: 5. This CDR3 is CASSASGGANTQYF. The CDR3 coding sequence is TGTGCCAGCAGCGCTAGCGGGGGGGCGAATACGCAGTATTTT.

CDR3 coding DNA: TGTGCCAGCAGCGGGGGGGCAGGGAGCAATCAGCCCCAGCATTTT. This translates into CASSGGAGSNQPQHF. V is TRBV6-6 and J is TRBJ1-5; D possibly corresponds to TRBD1 (6 bases). Between the trimmed V and J ends, which lost 6 bases and 1 base, there was a span of 13 bases. This CDR3 has 15 residues. Germline CDR1 and CDR2: MNHNY and SVGAGI (reference sequence).

The CDR3 bases are TGTGCCAGCAGCTCCATAGGGGGGGTAATTCAGTACTTC. Protein sequence: CASSSIGGVIQYF. This chain links TRBV9 with TRBJ2-7; possible D gene TRBD2, 7 bases. Per the germline V gene, CDR1 is SGDLS and CDR2 is YYNGEE. This CDR3 has 13 residues. V was cut by 4 bases and J by 10 bases, with 18 bases left in between.

This chain joins TRBV6-1 and TRBJ1-5; unclear D gene. The V gene lost 1 base and the J gene lost 4 bases, with 14 bases spanning the gap. CDR1 is MNHNS, CDR2 SASEGT, per germline. This CDR3 contains 16 residues. CDR3 sequence (DNA): TGTGCCAGCAGTGAAGGGGAGGGCTTGGGTAATCAGCCCCAGCATTTT. Protein product: CASSEGEGLGNQPQHF.

This clone was seen only once. V and J are TRBV6-1 and TRBJ2-5, with 7 nucleotides matching TRBD1. Trimming at V came to 4 bases and at J to 2 bases, leaving 13 bases not matched to a gene. The CDR3 spans 17 residues. Per germline, CDR1 MNHNS and CDR2 SASEGT. CDR3 region: CASSGRKPGQQQETQYF. CDR3 bases: TGTGCCAGCAGTGGCAGAAAACCGGGACAGCAACAAGAGACCCAGTACTTC.